Shown below are 20 T cell receptor beta chains from a single sample sequenced in a study of blood T cells in healthy people across ages. A second about 7 to 11 cycle PCR used barcoded and J-beta primers. In TCRdb, the 5' RACE reads were re-called with MiXCR into one record per CDR3 protein. The sample contains 1.5 million to 2 million distinct CDR3 sequences, about 39% of which appear only once. Sample: blood. The receptors derive from a human donor in good health.

The chain couples TRBV15 to TRBJ2-5, with D maybe TRBD1 (6 bases). Germline values: CDR1 LNHNV, CDR2 YYDKDF (reference sequence). The CDR3 runs 15 residues. Trimming took off 0 bases at V and 3 bases at J, with 11 bases between the two ends. Here the CDR3 reads CATSRDSRTEETQYF. The CDR3 coding sequence is TGTGCCACCAGCAGAGATTCAAGGACAGAAGAGACCCAGTACTTC.

DNA for the CDR3: TGTGCCAGCAGGGGCACCTGGTCCGTACCGAACCCTAAAAACTATGGCTACACCTTC. This encodes CASRGTWSVPNPKNYGYTF. The chain links TRBV6-1 to TRBJ1-2; D is unclear. Germline CDR1 is MNHNS and CDR2 is SASEGT. V lost 6 bases and J lost 2, with 28 bases in between. The CDR3 runs to 19 residues.

The gene calls are TRBV12-3 or TRBV12-4 and TRBJ2-3, with no clear D. V lost 6 bases and J lost 3, with 16 bases in between. This CDR3 has 15 residues. The CDR3 spells CASSHSSRFTDTQYF. The CDR3 DNA is TGTGCCAGCAGCCACAGTAGCCGTTTTACAGATACGCAGTATTTT.

The rearrangement uses TRBV7-6 and TRBJ2-3, with D possibly being TRBD1 (5 bases). Trimming shortened V by 2 bases and J by 4 bases, and 13 bases separated the two germline ends. Germline V gene sequence: CDR1 SGHVS, CDR2 FNYEAQ. The CDR3 is made up of 15 amino acids. The CDR3 nucleotides are TGTGCCAGCAGCTTAAACAGGCCAAGCGCAGATACGCAGTATTTT. It specifies CASSLNRPSADTQYF.

This clonotype was counted a few times. The CDR3 sequence is CASSLVEWETQYF. The CDR3 DNA reads TGCGCCAGCAGCTTAGTAGAATGGGAGACCCAGTACTTC. The genes are TRBV5-1 and TRBJ2-5; D call uncertain. This CDR3 has 13 amino acids. V lost 2 bases to trimming and J lost 5 bases, with 10 bases between them. CDR1 is SGHRS, CDR2 YFSETQ, per germline.

This clonotype was seen only a few times. The chain combines TRBV12-3 or TRBV12-4 with TRBJ2-7; possibly TRBD1 for D (5 bases). This CDR3 comprises 13 residues. Trimming shortened V by 6 bases and J by 1 base, and 10 bases separated the two germline ends. The CDR3 spells CASRQDSSYEQYF. CDR3 sequence (DNA): TGTGCCAGCAGGCAAGACAGTTCCTACGAGCAGTACTTC.

The chain recombines TRBV4-3 with TRBJ2-7; 7 bases align to TRBD1. The germline CDR1 and CDR2 sequences are LGHNA and YSLEER. This CDR3 spans 13 amino acids. The ends lost 5 bases at V and 5 bases at J; junction bases unmatched: 6. CDR3 region: CASSCDRDHEQYF. CDR3 coding DNA: TGCGCCAGCAGCTGTGACAGGGACCACGAGCAGTACTTC.

The chain carries TRBV12-3 or TRBV12-4 and TRBJ2-3; maybe TRBD2 (5 bases). The CDR3 is 15 residues long. With 7 bases removed from V and 1 base from J, the gap between germline ends came to 15 bases. This CDR3 is CASTLRGGGTDTQYF. The CDR3 DNA follows: TGTGCCAGCACCCTACGGGGTGGGGGCACAGATACGCAGTATTTT.

This clonotype has ten or more counts. The chain is built from TRBV7-2 and TRBJ2-7, with unresolved D. Germline V lookup: CDR1 SGHTA, CDR2 FQGNSA. Trimming stripped 3 bases from V and 6 bases from J, with 6 bases between. This CDR3 contains 11 residues. The CDR3 sequence is CASSFSLEQYF. In nucleotides, the CDR3 is TGTGCCAGCAGCTTTTCCCTCGAGCAGTACTTC.

The V gene is TRBV7-2, the J gene TRBJ2-1; 8 bases match TRBD2. This CDR3 is built from 15 residues. Germline lookup yields CDR1 SGHTA and CDR2 FQGNSA. Trimming at V came to 6 bases and at J to 5 bases, leaving 9 bases not matched to a gene. CDR3 protein: CASRWGAGGHNEQFF. In DNA form, the CDR3 reads TGTGCCAGCAGGTGGGGCGCGGGGGGACACAATGAGCAGTTCTTC.

This clonotype appeared a few times. The rearrangement links TRBV24-1 to TRBJ2-7; possibly TRBD2 for D (6 bases). Trimming removed 6 bases at V and 3 bases at J, with 11 bases between. The germline CDR1 and CDR2 sequences are KGHDR and SFDVKD. The CDR3 length is 13 residues. The CDR3 sequence is CATSQEGLYEQYF. In nucleotides, the CDR3 is TGTGCCACCAGTCAGGAGGGCCTCTACGAGCAGTACTTC.

V is TRBV7-8 and J is TRBJ2-2, with 8 bases identical to TRBD1. V shed 2 bases, J shed 6 bases, and the junction held 5 bases outside the gene matches. The CDR3 totals 15 residues. Germline CDR1 reads SGHVS; CDR2 reads FQNEAQ. The DNA for the CDR3 is TGTGCCAGCAGCTTACCAGGGGGCACGGCCGGGGAGCTGTTTTTT. Encoded protein: CASSLPGGTAGELFF.

The chain couples TRBV2 to TRBJ2-7; 11 nucleotides align to TRBD1. The CDR3 contains 17 residues. Germline loops: CDR1 SNHLY, CDR2 FYNNEI. Losses at the gene ends were 5 bases for V and 4 bases for J; bases not matched to a gene: 13. The chain's CDR3 is CASSPPKGQGVGYEQYF. CDR3 nucleotides: TGTGCCAGCAGTCCTCCGAAGGGACAGGGGGTAGGGTACGAGCAGTACTTC.

The chain employs TRBV4-1 and TRBJ1-2; D unclear. V was clipped by 4 bases and J by 4 bases, with 19 bases between them. Germline-derived CDR1 and CDR2 are MGHRA and YSYEKL. CDR3 size: 16 residues. CDR3 protein: CASSPGPSREVYGYTF. Here the CDR3 DNA reads TGCGCCAGCAGCCCCGGACCCTCGCGGGAAGTCTATGGCTACACCTTC.

CDR3 amino acids: CASSLGAAGQETQYF. CDR3 nucleotide sequence: TGCGCCAGCAGCTTGGGGGCAGCGGGGCAAGAGACCCAGTACTTC. The chain links TRBV5-1 to TRBJ2-5; 7 bases map to TRBD2. From germline, CDR1 is SGHRS and CDR2 YFSETQ. V trimming: 0 bases; J trimming: 2 bases; junction bases outside the gene matches: 4. The CDR3 is made up of 15 amino acids.

The chain recombines TRBV12-3 or TRBV12-4 with TRBJ2-1; no firm D call. The V gene lost 1 base and the J gene lost 12 bases, with 16 bases spanning the gap. The CDR3 totals 14 residues. The CDR3 is CASSLGPTWSGQFF. The CDR3 bases are TGTGCCAGCAGTTTAGGGCCCACCTGGAGTGGGCAGTTCTTC.

V usage is TRBV27 and J usage is TRBJ2-3, with D possibly matching TRBD1 (6 bases). CDR1 is MNHEY, CDR2 SMNVEV, per germline (reference sequence). This CDR3 spans 13 amino acids. V lost 5 bases, J lost 6 bases, and 12 bases lay in between. CDR3 coding DNA: TGTGCCAGCAGTCCAGGGGTCTGGGATACGCAGTATTTT. Its protein product is CASSPGVWDTQYF.

The chain carries TRBV7-8 and TRBJ2-3; 8 bases map to TRBD2. Germline V gives CDR1 SGHVS, CDR2 FQNEAQ. Trimming removed 5 bases from V and 6 bases from J; junction bases left unmatched: 7. The CDR3 consists of 14 residues. The CDR3 nucleotides are TGTGCCAGCAGCCCGGGGGGGATCATGGATACGCAGTATTTT. Its translation is CASSPGGIMDTQYF.

In this sample, this clonotype turned up a few times. As DNA, the CDR3 is TGTGCCACCAGTGATTTGCAATGGCAGGGCGGCAATGAGCAGTTCTTC. Translated: CATSDLQWQGGNEQFF. The rearrangement links TRBV24-1 to TRBJ2-1; the D gene is possibly TRBD1 (5 bases). Between the trimmed V and J ends, which lost 0 bases and 6 bases, there was a span of 14 bases. There are 16 residues in the CDR3. The V gene's germline CDR1 is KGHDR and CDR2 SFDVKD.

The rearrangement uses TRBV29-1 and TRBJ2-1; D is uncertain. Germline V gene lookup returns CDR1 SQVTM and CDR2 ANQGSEA. Trimming left V 7 bases short and J 2 bases short, with 12 bases between. The CDR3 sequence is 13 residues long. The CDR3 bases are TGCAGCGGGGCGGCGGCAGCCTACAATGAGCAGTTCTTC. It yields the protein CSGAAAAYNEQFF.